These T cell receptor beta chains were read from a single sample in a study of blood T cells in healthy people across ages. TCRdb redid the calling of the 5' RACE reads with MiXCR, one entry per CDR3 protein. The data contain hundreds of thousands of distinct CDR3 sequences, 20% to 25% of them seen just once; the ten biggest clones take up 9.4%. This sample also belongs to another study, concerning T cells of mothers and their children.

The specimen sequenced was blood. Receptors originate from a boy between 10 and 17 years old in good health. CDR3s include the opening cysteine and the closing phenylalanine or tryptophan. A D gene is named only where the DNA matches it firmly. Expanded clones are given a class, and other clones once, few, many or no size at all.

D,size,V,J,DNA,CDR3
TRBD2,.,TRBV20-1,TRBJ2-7,TGCAGTGCCATCGCTCCTAGCGGGAGAGTTTCCACTTACGAGCAGTACTTC,CSAIAPSGRVSTYEQYF
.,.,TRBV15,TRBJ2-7,TGTGCCACCAGCAGAGATCGGGTGGGTGGGCTCTACGGGCAGTCCTTC,CATSRDRVGGLYGQSF
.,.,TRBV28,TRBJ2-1,TGTGCCAGCAGGCGCACGGGGGAGCAGTTCTTC,CASRRTGEQFF
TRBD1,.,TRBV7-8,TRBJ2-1,TGTGCCAGCACTCTCCGGGACAGCTACAATGAGCAGTTCTTC,CASTLRDSYNEQFF
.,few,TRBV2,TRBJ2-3,TGTGCCAGCAGTGAAGGGGTCATTTCCACAGATACGCAGTATTTT,CASSEGVISTDTQYF
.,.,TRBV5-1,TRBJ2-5,TGCGCCAGCAGCTTGTTTTCCGATCAAGAGACCCAGTACTTC,CASSLFSDQETQYF
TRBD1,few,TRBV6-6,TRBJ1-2,TGTGCCAGCAGTTCCTCGGGACAGCTCTATGGCTACACCTTC,CASSSSGQLYGYTF
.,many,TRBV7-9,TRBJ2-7,TGTGCCAGCAGCAGTTCCGGTGGGGGGAGCTCCTACGAGCAGTACTTC,CASSSSGGGSSYEQYF
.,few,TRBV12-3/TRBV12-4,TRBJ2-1,TGTGTCAGCATGAGGGACGCGGATGAGCAGTTCTTC,CVSMRDADEQFF
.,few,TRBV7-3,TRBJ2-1,TGTGCCAGCAGCTCGGGATTCTTC,CASSSGFF
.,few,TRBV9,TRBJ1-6,TGTGCCAGCAGCGCCACAGGGTATGGGTCACCCCTCCACTTT,CASSATGYGSPLHF
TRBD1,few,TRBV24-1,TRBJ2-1,TGTGCCACCAGCCCGACAGGGAGAGCAACTGAGCAGTTCTTC,CATSPTGRATEQFF
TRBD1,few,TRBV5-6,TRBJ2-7,TGTGCCAGCAGCTTGCGTTCGACAGGGAGCTACGAGCAGTACTTC,CASSLRSTGSYEQYF
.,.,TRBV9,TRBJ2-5,TGTGCCGGCAGCGTAGAGGCGGCGGAGACCCAGTACTTC,CAGSVEAAETQYF
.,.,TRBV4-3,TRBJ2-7,TGCGCCAGCAGCCAAGATCAGGAGGGGACCTACGAGCAGTACTTC,CASSQDQEGTYEQYF
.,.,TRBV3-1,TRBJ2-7,TGTGCCAGCAGCCAAGAGAGTAGTGAGCAGTACTTC,CASSQESSEQYF
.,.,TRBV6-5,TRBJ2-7,TGTGCCAGCGGGACCGGGGCCAACCACAATGAGCAGTACTTC,CASGTGANHNEQYF
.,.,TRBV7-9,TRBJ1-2,TGTGCCAGCAGCTTAGGCGACGGTGGCTACACCTTC,CASSLGDGGYTF
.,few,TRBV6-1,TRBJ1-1,TGTGCCAGCAGTGTATTCACGAGTGAAGCTTTCTTT,CASSVFTSEAFF
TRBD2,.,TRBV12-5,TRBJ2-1,TGTGCTAGTGGTATGGGACTAGCGGGGATTGAGCAGTTCTTC,CASGMGLAGIEQFF
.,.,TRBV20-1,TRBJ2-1,TGCAGTGCTCGGCTGGAGAATTTCAATGAGCAGTTCTTC,CSARLENFNEQFF
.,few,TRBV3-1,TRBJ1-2,TGTGCCAGCAGCCAAGAGGGCGCGAGGTGGGTAAACGGCTACACCTTC,CASSQEGARWVNGYTF
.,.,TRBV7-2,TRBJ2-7,TGTGCCAGCAGCTTACGTACCGGGTCCACCTACGAGCAGTACTTC,CASSLRTGSTYEQYF
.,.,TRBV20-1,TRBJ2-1,TGCAGTGCTAGAGATCGTGAAGAATACAATGAGCAGTTCTTC,CSARDREEYNEQFF
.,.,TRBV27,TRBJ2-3,TGTGCCAGCACCACAAACGGGTTGGGAGATACGCAGTATTTT,CASTTNGLGDTQYF
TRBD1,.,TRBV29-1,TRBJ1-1,TGCAGCGCACAGGGGGTAGAAGCTTTCTTT,CSAQGVEAFF
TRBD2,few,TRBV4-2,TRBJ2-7,TGTGCCAGCAGCCAAGCGAGCGGGACCCTCGAGCAGTACTTC,CASSQASGTLEQYF
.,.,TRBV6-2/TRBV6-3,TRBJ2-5,TGTGCCAGCAGTTACAGGACAGCCCCACCCCAAGAGACCCAGTACTTC,CASSYRTAPPQETQYF
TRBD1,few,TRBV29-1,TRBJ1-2,TGCAGCGCCGTCGCAGGGGGGGGCTACACCTTC,CSAVAGGGYTF
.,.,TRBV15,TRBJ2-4,TGTGCCACCGGCAGAGCCTCTAGCGTGGGTCAAAACATTCAGTACTTC,CATGRASSVGQNIQYF
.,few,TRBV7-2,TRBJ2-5,TGTGCCAGCAGCTTAATCTCTCGGGGCCGGGAGACCCAGTACTTC,CASSLISRGRETQYF
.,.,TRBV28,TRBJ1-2,TGTGCCAGCAGTTTCCAAGAGGGAGTTAATAACTATGGCTACACCTTC,CASSFQEGVNNYGYTF
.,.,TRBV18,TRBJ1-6,TGTGCCAGCTCACCACCGGGCTCACCCCTCCACTTT,CASSPPGSPLHF